This T cell receptor (beta chain) emerged from a study of Ad26.COV2.S vaccination and SARS-CoV-2 variants. Whole-study context: A COV1001 Ad26.COV2.S trial-arm participant provided the sample.

Libraries were prepared by immunoSEQ multiplex PCR; TCRdb keeps only in-frame clonotypes and omits some of them. Altogether about 350,000 clones are present, approximately 86% being singletons, with the ten largest covering around a tenth. As for this clone: Its target is unknown.

Study conclusions and caveats: Researchers reported similar non-spike TCR breadth in vaccine and placebo recipients. Vaccine recipients posted higher spike-specific TCR breadth than their placebo counterparts.

The CDR3 totals 14 residues. CDR1 and CDR2 from the germline V gene are SGHTA and FQGNSA. V lost 5 bases, J lost 4 bases, and 15 bases lay in between. Treatment of the sample: around 19 received Ad26.COV2.S at low or high dose, single or two shots; 5 received placebo; per-sample allocation not given. Each sample was drawn 63 days after the first injection (of vaccine or placebo). An Ad26 vector carrying the Wuhan-strain SARS-CoV-2 spike served as the vaccine. Sequences were derived from peripheral blood, sampled in a trial of Ad26.COV2.S vaccine versus placebo. This receptor was obtained from a person between 18 and 60 years old who received the Ad26.COV2.S COVID-19 vaccine or a placebo. The J gene is TRBJ2-7, the V gene TRBV7-2; D gene unclear. In DNA form, the CDR3 reads TGTGCCAGCAGCCCCCTAGATTCCTTGTACGAGCAGTACTTC. It encodes CASSPLDSLYEQYF.